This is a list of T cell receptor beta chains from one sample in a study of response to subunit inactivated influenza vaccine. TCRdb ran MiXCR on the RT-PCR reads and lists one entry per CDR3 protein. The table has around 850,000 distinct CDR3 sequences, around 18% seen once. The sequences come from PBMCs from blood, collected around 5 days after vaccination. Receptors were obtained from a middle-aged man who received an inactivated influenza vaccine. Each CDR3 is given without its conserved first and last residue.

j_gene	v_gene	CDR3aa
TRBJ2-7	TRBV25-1	ASSERGLAYEQY
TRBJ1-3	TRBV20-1	SANRETGNTIY
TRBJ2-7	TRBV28	ASSPWLSVQKNEQY
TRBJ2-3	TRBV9	ASSLVGGQIIDTQY
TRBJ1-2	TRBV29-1	SVTDGSNYGYT
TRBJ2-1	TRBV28	ASSSGDHNEQF
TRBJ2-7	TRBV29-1	SVRLAGAGGEQY
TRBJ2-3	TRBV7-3	ASSLLGGRPDTQY
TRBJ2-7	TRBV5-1	ASSLAGVGRTTGQY
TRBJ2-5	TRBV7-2	ASSPRLVGETQY
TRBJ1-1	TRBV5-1	ASSQGGGTEAF
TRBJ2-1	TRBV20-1	SALTGTRLYNEQF
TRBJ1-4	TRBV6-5	ASSHGQGEGEKLF
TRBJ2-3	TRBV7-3	ASSLAGAGVADTQY
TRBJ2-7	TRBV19	ASRLQGDVDEQY
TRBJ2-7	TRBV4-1	ASSLQEAYEQY
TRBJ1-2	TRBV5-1	ASSRSGTGSGYT
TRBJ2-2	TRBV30	AWSIGLAGTGELF
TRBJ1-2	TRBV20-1	SATTGTLNYGYT
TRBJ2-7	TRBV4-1	ASSQVAGEYEQY
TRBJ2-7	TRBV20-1	SGTSGSNSYEQY
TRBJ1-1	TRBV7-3	ASSLDSYTEAF
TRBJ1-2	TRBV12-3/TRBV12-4	AILSGGDGYT
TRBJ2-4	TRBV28	ASNSRDRAAKNIQY
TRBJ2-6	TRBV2	ASRPRGRVTGANVLT
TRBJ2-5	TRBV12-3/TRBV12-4	ASSWGDSLGTQY
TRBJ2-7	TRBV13	ATSKDRAYEQY
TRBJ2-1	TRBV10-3	ASAWGSYNEQF
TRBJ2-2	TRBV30	ASPRFTGELF
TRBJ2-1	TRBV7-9	ASSLAPSGNEQF
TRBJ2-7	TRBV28	ASSLYRVGSYEQY